This record looks at one TCR beta chain sequence and its context. One entry per CDR3 protein, called by TCRdb with MiXCR from the 5' RACE reads. The profile shows approximately 8,800 distinct CDR3 sequences, around 56% of them singletons. CDR3 length: 12 residues. Germline V gene lookup returns CDR1 SQVTM and CDR2 ANQGSEA. With V trimmed by 4 bases and J by 5 bases, 5 bases remained unmatched. The sequence came from a female donor with breast cancer. The chain has TRBV29-1 and TRBJ2-7, with 7 bases lining up with TRBD1. Sequenced sample: memory CD4+ T cells sorted from a lymph node. Subset reported: memory CD4+ T cells, CD4+CD45RO+CD25-. The CDR3 DNA reads as TGCAGCGTTGTAGCCAGGGGGAACGAGCAGTACTTC. It translates to CSVVARGNEQYF.